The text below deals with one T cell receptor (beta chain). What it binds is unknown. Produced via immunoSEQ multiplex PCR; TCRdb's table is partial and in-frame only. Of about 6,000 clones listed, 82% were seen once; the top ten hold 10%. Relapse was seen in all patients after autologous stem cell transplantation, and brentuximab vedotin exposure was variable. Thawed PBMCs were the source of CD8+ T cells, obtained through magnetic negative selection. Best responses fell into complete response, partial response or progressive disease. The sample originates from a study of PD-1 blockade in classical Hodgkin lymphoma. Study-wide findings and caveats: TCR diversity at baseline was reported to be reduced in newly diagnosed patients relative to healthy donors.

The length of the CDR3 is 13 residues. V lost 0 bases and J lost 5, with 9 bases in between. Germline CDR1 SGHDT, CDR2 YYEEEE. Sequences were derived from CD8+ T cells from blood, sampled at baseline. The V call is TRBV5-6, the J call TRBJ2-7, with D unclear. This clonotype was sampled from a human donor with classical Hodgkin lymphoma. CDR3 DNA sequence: TGTGCCAGCAGCTTGGGGGTAGGGAACGAGCAGTACTTC. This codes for CASSLGVGNEQYF. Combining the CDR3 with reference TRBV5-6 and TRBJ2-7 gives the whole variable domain DAGVTQSPTHLIKTRGQQVTLRCSPKSGHDTVSWYQQALGQGPQFIFQYYEEEERQRGNFPDRFSGHQFPNYSSELNVNALLLGDSALYLCASSLGVGNEQYFGPGTRLTVT.